These 15 T cell receptor beta chains came from one sample sequenced in a study of immune characteristics of hereditary and idiopathic chronic pancreatitis. The library was prepared using the immunoSEQ multiplex PCR assay. As stored in TCRdb, this immuneACCESS dataset retains in-frame rearrangements with V and J assigned. A fraction of the clones does not appear; measured against another copy, unresolved V genes explain less than half of the discrepancy, and the remainder lacks a known reason. The sample table holds roughly 13,000 clones, of which over 70% were seen once. The top ten constitute 14% of the sample. Chronic pancreatitis pancreas tissue was obtained from patients undergoing total pancreatectomy with islet autotransplantation (TPIAT). Sequenced material: pancreas tissue with hereditary chronic pancreatitis. The origin of the receptors is a human donor with chronic pancreatitis.

This clone was observed a single time. The rearrangement joins TRBV5-1 to TRBJ2-5; D gene uncertain. Trimming pared 4 bases from V and 0 bases from J, leaving 10 bases between. CDR3 length equals 14 residues. Germline assignment: CDR1 SGHRS and CDR2 YFSETQ. In nucleotides, the CDR3 is TGCGCCAGCAGCCTGAAGGCCTACCAAGAGACCCAGTACTTC. Translated: CASSLKAYQETQYF. The variable domain in full, with the rest retrieved from reference TRBV5-1 and TRBJ2-5, is KAGVTQTPRYLIKTRGQQVTLSCSPISGHRSVSWYQQTPGQGLQFLFEYFSETQRNKGNFPGRFSGRQFSNSRSEMNVSTLELGDSALYLCASSLKAYQETQYFGPGTRLLVL.

The chain couples TRBV6-6 to TRBJ1-1; no reliable D call. Per germline, CDR1 MNHNY and CDR2 SVGAGI (reference sequence). The germline V and J ends were trimmed by 5 bases and 3 bases, with 25 bases remaining between them. This CDR3 contains 18 residues. In DNA, the CDR3 is TGTGCCAGCAGTCTATTGCGGACGGGCCTTACGAGGGACACTGAAGCTTTCTTT. This sequence encodes CASSLLRTGLTRDTEAFF.

The chain carries TRBV27 and TRBJ2-1; TRBD2 aligns across 11 bases. CDR1 and CDR2 (germline): MNHEY, SMNVEV (reference sequence). The length of the CDR3 is 15 residues. The trim removed 5 bases at V and 7 bases at J, leaving 7 bases unmatched. CDR3 region: CASSPETSGKNEQFF. The CDR3, as DNA: TGTGCCAGCAGTCCTGAGACTAGCGGGAAAAATGAGCAGTTCTTC.

V and J are TRBV6-4 and TRBJ2-7; 7 bases agree with TRBD1. Losses at the gene ends were 3 bases for V and 3 bases for J; bases not matched to a gene: 5. This CDR3 is built from 14 residues. CDR1 and CDR2 (germline): MRHNA, SNTAGT. This CDR3 is CASSERAGGYEQYF. In DNA, the CDR3 is TGTGCCAGCAGTGAGAGGGCAGGGGGCTACGAGCAGTACTTC.

The chain couples TRBV6-4 to TRBJ2-2; D is ambiguous. CDR1 MRHNA and CDR2 SNTAGT come from the germline V gene. CDR3 length equals 13 residues. The V gene lost 3 bases and the J gene lost 5 bases, with 7 bases spanning the gap. CDR3 sequence reads: CASSERTTGELFF. CDR3 nucleotide sequence: TGTGCCAGCAGTGAAAGAACTACCGGGGAGCTGTTTTTT.

J is TRBJ2-5 and V is TRBV7-8, with D uncertain. V lost 1 base to trimming and J lost 5 bases, with 2 bases between them. Germline V gene lookup returns CDR1 SGHVS and CDR2 FQNEAQ. The CDR3 runs to 11 residues. CDR3 DNA sequence: TGTGCCAGCAGCTTAGTGGAGACCCAGTACTTC. Translating it yields CASSLVETQYF.

The genes are TRBV4-2 and TRBJ2-5; D gene unclear. The V end lost 2 bases, the J end lost 5 bases, and 21 bases lay between the germline ends. The CDR3 has 17 amino acids. The germline V gene has CDR1 LGHNA and CDR2 YNFKEQ. In DNA form, the CDR3 reads TGTGCCAGCAGCCAATGGTCCCTACGTTTAGGCGGTGAGACCCAGTACTTC. Translating gives CASSQWSLRLGGETQYF.

This clone was counted a few times. The rearrangement joins TRBV5-6 to TRBJ1-6, with 7 bases that match TRBD1. The V segment lost 0 bases and the J segment 3 bases; nucleotides outside the gene matches: 0. The CDR3 is 15 amino acids. Germline-derived CDR1 and CDR2 are SGHDT and YYEEEE. CDR3 nucleotide sequence: TGTGCCAGCAGCTTGGCAGGGGGCTATAATTCACCCCTCCACTTT. This gives the protein CASSLAGGYNSPLHF.

The chain recombines TRBV6-5 with TRBJ1-2; D is ambiguous. The CDR3 spans 14 residues. Germline assignment: CDR1 MNHEY and CDR2 SVGAGI. The V and J ends lost 6 bases and 1 base respectively, with 12 bases between them. The CDR3 region is CASRGPWDNYGYTF. CDR3 nucleotide sequence: TGTGCCAGCAGGGGTCCCTGGGATAACTATGGCTACACCTTC.

The chain joins TRBV7-3 to TRBJ1-6; no firm D call. The CDR3 loop spans 15 amino acids. V was shortened by 2 bases and J by 7 bases, with 12 bases between the two germline ends. Germline V gene sequence: CDR1 SGHTA, CDR2 FQGTGA. Written as DNA, the CDR3 is TGTGCCAGCAGCTTAGTAGTCCTGGGGAATTCACCCCTCCACTTT. As protein: CASSLVVLGNSPLHF.

The chain has TRBV9 and TRBJ1-1; no definite D call. V was shortened by 3 bases and J by 5 bases, with 17 bases between the two germline ends. The CDR3 totals 15 residues. Germline V gene lookup returns CDR1 SGDLS and CDR2 YYNGEE. The CDR3 spells CASSAIFSGSTEAFF. CDR3 sequence (DNA): TGTGCCAGCAGCGCCATATTCTCCGGATCGACTGAAGCTTTCTTT.

This clone has just a few counts. The chain joins TRBV9 to TRBJ2-2; no firm D call. V was clipped by 1 base and J by 2 bases, with 0 bases between them. Germline loops: CDR1 SGDLS, CDR2 YYNGEE. The CDR3 runs 12 residues. The CDR3 loop is CASSVNTGELFF. CDR3 sequence (DNA): TGTGCCAGCAGCGTAAACACCGGGGAGCTGTTTTTT.

The rearrangement uses TRBV7-9 and TRBJ2-7; D possibly corresponds to TRBD1 (5 bases). The CDR3 is 11 residues long. CDR1 and CDR2 from the germline V gene are SEHNR and FQNEAQ (reference sequence). V lost 7 bases and J 6 bases, leaving 10 bases between the germline ends. The CDR3 region is CASNRWGEQYF. The CDR3 DNA is TGTGCCAGCAACAGGTGGGGCGAGCAGTACTTC.

The gene calls are TRBV27 and TRBJ2-3; 7 bases align to TRBD2. After removal of 3 bases from V and 3 bases from J, the junction contained 6 bases not matched to a gene. The CDR3 sequence is 15 residues long. Germline CDR1 reads MNHEY; CDR2 reads SMNVEV (reference sequence). The CDR3 is CASSFRRERTDTQYF. The CDR3 DNA is TGTGCCAGCAGTTTTCGGCGGGAGCGGACAGATACGCAGTATTTT.

CDR3 bases: TGTGCCAGCAGTCAACAGGGGGCCGGGGAGCTGTTTTTT. Translated: CASSQQGAGELFF. This chain links TRBV6-5 with TRBJ2-2; TRBD1 matches at 8 bases. CDR1 and CDR2 (germline): MNHEY, SVGAGI. V was pared by 5 bases and J by 6 bases, with 2 bases of the junction left unmatched. The CDR3 has 13 residues.